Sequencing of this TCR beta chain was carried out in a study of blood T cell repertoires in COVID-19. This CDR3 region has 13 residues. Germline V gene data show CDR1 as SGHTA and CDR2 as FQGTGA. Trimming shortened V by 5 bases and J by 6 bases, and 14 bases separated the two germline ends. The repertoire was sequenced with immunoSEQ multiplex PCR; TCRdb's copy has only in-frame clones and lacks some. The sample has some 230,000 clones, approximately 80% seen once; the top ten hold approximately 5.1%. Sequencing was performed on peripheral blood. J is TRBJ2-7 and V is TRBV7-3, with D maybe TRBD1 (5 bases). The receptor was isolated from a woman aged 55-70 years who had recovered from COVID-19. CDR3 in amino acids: CASSLVQGSEQYF. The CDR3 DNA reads TGTGCCAGCAGCCTTGTTCAGGGAAGCGAGCAGTACTTC.